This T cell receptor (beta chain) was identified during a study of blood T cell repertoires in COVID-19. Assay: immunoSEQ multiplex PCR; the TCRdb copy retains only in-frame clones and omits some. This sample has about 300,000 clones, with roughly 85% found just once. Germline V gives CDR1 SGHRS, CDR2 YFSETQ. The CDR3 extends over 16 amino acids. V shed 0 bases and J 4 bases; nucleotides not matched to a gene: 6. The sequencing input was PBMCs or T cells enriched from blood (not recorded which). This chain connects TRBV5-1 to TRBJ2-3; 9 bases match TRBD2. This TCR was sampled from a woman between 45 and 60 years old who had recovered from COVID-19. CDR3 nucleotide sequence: TGCGCCAGCAGCTTGGAGGGCGGGGGGGTTCCAGATACGCAGTATTTT. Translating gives CASSLEGGGVPDTQYF.